Here is one TCR beta chain with its context. The antigen is unknown. The same CDR3 arises from other DNA sequences in this sample as well. The trim removed 6 bases at V and 6 bases at J, leaving 5 bases unmatched. CDR1 and CDR2 from the germline V gene are MNHEY and SVGAGI. The CDR3 is made up of 15 amino acids. This entry comes from a study of cytomegalovirus exposure and HLA in healthy donors. Study background: A prior analysis found 90 million to 120 million unique TCR beta sequences from around 180 million T cells.

Regarding the study as a whole: A link between a missense DCLRE1C variant and TCR beta V- and J-gene trimming emerged from a later analysis. Investigators reported around 150 TCR beta chains as tied to cytomegalovirus.

PCR amplification relied on 60 Vbeta primers (plus 13 Jbeta primers). Profiled with immunoSEQ multiplex PCR; TCRdb holds only in-frame clones, not every one. The sample lists around 150,000 clones, about three quarters occurring once. Sequencing input: PBMCs. The sequence was collected from a woman aged 25 to 39 in good health and CMV-seronegative. This sequence joins TRBV6-5 and TRBJ2-1; 13 bases are a match to TRBD2. In DNA, the CDR3 is TGTGCCAGCAGACGCACTAGCGGGGGGGCCAATGAGCAGTTCTTC. This encodes CASRRTSGGANEQFF.